Ten or more counts support the clone carrying this T cell receptor beta chain. The antigen remains undetermined. This entry belongs to a study of spatial heterogeneity in lung cancer. Study results and limitations: Detection of ubiquitous tumor TCRs in blood was higher at resection than follow-up.

The CDR3 consists of 15 residues. From germline, CDR1 is KGHDR and CDR2 SFDVKD. The ends were cut back, 1 base at V and 5 bases at J, with 10 bases in the middle. Carried by each TCR cDNA molecule was a unique molecular identifier. TCRdb used MiXCR to reprocess the 5' RACE reads, holding one entry per CDR3 protein. The sample has approximately 40,000 distinct CDR3 sequences, around 5.2% seen once. Stated time point: sample taken at primary tumor resection. Without sorting, whole RNA was sequenced from tumor, nontumor lung or frozen PBMC. A total of approximately 75 untreated early-stage non-small cell lung cancer patients served as donors.

The chain links TRBV24-1 to TRBJ2-2; a weak D match, TRBD1 (6 bases). The specimen was PBMCs, collected at surgery. The TCR originated in a female donor with early-stage non-small cell lung cancer. CDR3 DNA sequence: TGTGCCACCAGTGATTTTAACAGGGTGACCGGGGAGCTGTTTTTT. Translating gives CATSDFNRVTGELFF.